Listed here are 32 T cell receptor beta chains from one sample, sequenced in a study of cytomegalovirus exposure and HLA in healthy donors. The PCR was carried out with 60 Vbeta primers and 13 Jbeta primers. Using immunoSEQ multiplex PCR, the repertoire was profiled, and TCRdb retains in-frame clones only, with some absent. The sample consists of over 100,000 clones, around three quarters of them appearing once. Source material: PBMCs. These receptors were collected from a woman younger than 35 in good health and CMV-seropositive.

V gene TRBV19 combines with J gene TRBJ1-4; no clear D. Trimming cost V 0 bases and J 0 bases, with 2 bases left between them. The CDR3 sequence is 14 residues long. Germline loops: CDR1 LNHDA, CDR2 SQIVND (reference sequence). The CDR3 region is CASSIDATNEKLFF. The CDR3 nucleotides are TGTGCCAGTAGTATAGACGCAACTAATGAAAAACTGTTTTTT.

The chain combines TRBV19 with TRBJ2-7; TRBD2 might be the D (6 bases). Looked up from germline, CDR1 is LNHDA and CDR2 is SQIVND (reference sequence). This CDR3 region has 13 residues. The ends were cut back, 7 bases at V and 2 bases at J, with 12 bases in the middle. In DNA form, the CDR3 reads TGTGCCAGTATGCGGGACCGTCCCTACGAGCAGTACTTC. Encoded protein: CASMRDRPYEQYF.

This chain links TRBV6-6 with TRBJ1-4; D perhaps matches TRBD1 (5 bases). There are 14 residues in the CDR3. Trimming cost V 4 bases and J 1 base, with 7 bases left between them. Germline CDR1 and CDR2: MNHNY and SVGAGI (reference sequence). As DNA, the CDR3 is TGTGCCAGCAGTTGGAGGGGAACTAATGAAAAACTGTTTTTT. Residues: CASSWRGTNEKLFF.

This chain uses TRBV7-9 with TRBJ1-1; D is unresolved. The CDR3 extends over 12 amino acids. Germline V gene data show CDR1 as SEHNR and CDR2 as FQNEAQ (reference sequence). Trimming took off 1 base at V and 5 bases at J, with 5 bases between the two ends. The CDR3 spells CASSLVLTEAFF. The CDR3 coding sequence is TGTGCCAGCAGCTTAGTGCTAACTGAAGCTTTCTTT. Complete variable domain (other parts from reference TRBV7-9 and TRBJ1-1): DTGVSQNPRHKITKRGQNVTFRCDPISEHNRLYWYRQTLGQGPEFLTYFQNEAQLEKSRLLSDRFSAERPKGSFSTLEIQRTEQGDSAMYLCASSLVLTEAFFGQGTRLTVV.

The genes are TRBV25-1 and TRBJ1-1; possibly TRBD1 for D (5 bases). CDR1 is MGHDK and CDR2 is SYGVNS in the germline V gene. V was shortened by 1 base and J by 10 bases, with 13 bases between the two germline ends. The CDR3 covers 13 residues. The CDR3 region has the DNA TGTGCCAGCAGTGAATTGCAGGGAATGGGAGCTTTCTTT. This sequence encodes CASSELQGMGAFF. Variable domain in full (rest from reference TRBV25-1 and TRBJ1-1): EADIYQTPRYLVIGTGKKITLECSQTMGHDKMYWYQQDPGMELHLIHYSYGVNSTEKGDLSSESTVSRIRTEHFPLTLESARPSHTSQYLCASSELQGMGAFFGQGTRLTVV.

The chain carries TRBV4-1 and TRBJ2-3; 9 bases match TRBD1. V trimming: 4 bases; J trimming: 6 bases; junction bases outside the gene matches: 5. The CDR3 consists of 14 residues. Germline values: CDR1 MGHRA, CDR2 YSYEKL. CDR3 bases: TGCGCCAGCAGCCTACGGGACAGGGCGGATACGCAGTATTTT. Translation gives CASSLRDRADTQYF.

The chain carries TRBV21-1 and TRBJ2-4; TRBD2, the table's D call, lacks a check against the DNA. TRBV21-1 is termed a pseudogene. The CDR3 runs to 20 residues. CDR3: CASSKIRQKLAGLAKNIQYF. For the CDR3, the DNA is TGTGCCAGCAGCAAGATTAGACAGAAACTAGCGGGGTTAGCCAAAAACATTCAGTACTTC.

Comment on this clone: At one end the junction does not follow the germline gene, possibly because of a read error. The rearrangement uses TRBV7-7 and TRBJ2-5; D possibly corresponds to TRBD1 (5 bases). Germline assignment: CDR1 SSHAT and CDR2 FNYEAQ (reference sequence). The CDR3 sequence is 15 residues long. This CDR3 reads CASSSLGAVQETQYF. In nucleotides, the CDR3 is TGTGCTAGCAGCTCGTTAGGGGCAGTCCAAGAGACCCAGTACTTC.

The chain carries TRBV19 and TRBJ2-5; 10 bases map to TRBD1. V was clipped by 7 bases and J by 4 bases; unmatched bases: 3. Germline CDR1 and CDR2: LNHDA and SQIVND (reference sequence). This CDR3 has 13 residues. The CDR3: CASTRTGGETQYF. DNA for the CDR3: TGTGCCAGTACCCGGACAGGGGGAGAGACCCAGTACTTC. The whole variable domain, filled in from reference TRBV19 and TRBJ2-5, reads DGGITQSPKYLFRKEGQNVTLSCEQNLNHDAMYWYRQDPGQGLRLIYYSQIVNDFQKGDIAEGYSVSREKKESFPLTVTSAQKNPTAFYLCASTRTGGETQYFGPGTRLLVL.

This clone was observed a handful of times. The V gene is TRBV18, the J gene TRBJ2-1; TRBD1 is a possible D gene (6 bases). Trimming took off 1 base at V and 4 bases at J, with 11 bases between the two ends. There are 15 residues in the CDR3. Per the germline V gene, CDR1 is KGHSH and CDR2 is LQKENI. CDR3 region: CASSPLQGSYNEQFF. CDR3 nucleotides: TGTGCCAGCTCACCACTTCAGGGGTCTTACAATGAGCAGTTCTTC.

This clone was found once. The CDR3 DNA reads TGTGCCAGCAGCTTCAGCGGCGGCACTGAAGCTTTCTTT. Encoded protein: CASSFSGGTEAFF. The rearrangement links TRBV11-1 to TRBJ1-1; no clear D. Germline CDR1 is SGHAT and CDR2 is FQDESV (reference sequence). V was cut by 3 bases and J by 4 bases, with 9 bases left in between. This CDR3 comprises 13 residues.

The rearrangement joins TRBV5-4 to TRBJ1-5; D is ambiguous. Trimming removed 0 bases from V and 0 bases from J, with 4 bases in between. In germline, CDR1 is SGHNT, CDR2 YYREEE (reference sequence). The CDR3 is 14 amino acids. CDR3 sequence reads: CASSLAFSNQPQHF. As DNA, the CDR3 is TGTGCCAGCAGCTTGGCCTTTAGCAATCAGCCCCAGCATTTT.

The chain combines TRBV11-3 with TRBJ2-5, with 7 bases aligning to TRBD1. CDR1 is SGHNT, CDR2 YENEEA, per germline. The J segment lost 1 base and the V segment lost 4 bases, leaving 6 bases of the junction unmatched. This CDR3 is built from 15 residues. CDR3 bases: TGTGCCAGCAGCTCGGGACAGTGGGGCCAAGAGACCCAGTACTTC. This sequence encodes CASSSGQWGQETQYF.

This clone was counted only a few times. The chain links TRBV10-2 to TRBJ1-2; weak D call: TRBD1 (5 bases). CDR1 and CDR2 from the germline V gene are WSHSY and SAAADI. The V and J ends lost 6 bases and 8 bases respectively, with 13 bases between them. This CDR3 comprises 12 residues. The CDR3 nucleotides read TGCGCCAGCAGATCACAGGCGGGGGGCTACACCTTC. Translating gives CASRSQAGGYTF.

CDR3 amino acids: CAWRRVSEQYF. The CDR3 region has the DNA TGTGCCTGGAGGAGGGTTTCCGAGCAGTACTTC. The genes are TRBV30 and TRBJ2-7; D is perhaps TRBD2 (5 bases). CDR3 length: 11 amino acids. Trimming removed 3 bases from V and 6 bases from J, with 9 bases in between. In germline, CDR1 is GTSNPN, CDR2 SVGIG (reference sequence).

This clone was seen only once. The rearrangement links TRBV5-4 to TRBJ2-1; 11 nucleotides align to TRBD2. Per the germline V gene, CDR1 is SGHNT and CDR2 is YYREEE (reference sequence). The CDR3 length is 16 residues. Germline trimming cut 6 bases from V and 4 bases from J; bases unmatched to any gene: 9. The CDR3 reads CASTPSIAGGYNEQFF. The CDR3 nucleotides read TGTGCCAGCACTCCTAGTATAGCGGGAGGGTACAATGAGCAGTTCTTC.

V is TRBV5-1 and J is TRBJ2-7; 9 nucleotides align to TRBD1. The CDR3 runs 14 residues. Losses at the gene ends were 4 bases for V and 6 bases for J; bases not matched to a gene: 8. The germline CDR1 and CDR2 sequences are SGHRS and YFSETQ. The chain's CDR3 is CASSLRQGGREQYF. The CDR3 DNA follows: TGCGCCAGCAGCCTGAGACAGGGGGGACGCGAGCAGTACTTC.

This chain joins TRBV10-3 and TRBJ2-1; a weak D match, TRBD2 (5 bases). V was cut by 7 bases and J by 7 bases, with 11 bases left in between. CDR1 and CDR2 from the germline V gene are ENHRY and SYGVKD. The CDR3 extends over 12 amino acids. Here the CDR3 DNA reads TGTGCCATCAAACGGGATGAGAATGAGCAGTTCTTC. Translation: CAIKRDENEQFF.

This sequence joins TRBV30 and TRBJ2-6, with D perhaps TRBD2 (5 bases). V was pared by 2 bases and J by 3 bases, with 11 bases between. Germline CDR1 reads GTSNPN; CDR2 reads SVGIG (reference sequence). This CDR3 region has 15 residues. The chain's CDR3 is CAWSPGVDGANVLTF. CDR3 coding DNA: TGTGCCTGGAGTCCCGGGGTTGATGGGGCCAACGTCCTGACTTTC. The entire variable domain, with the rest obtained from reference TRBV30 and TRBJ2-6, is as follows: SQTIHQWPATLVQPVGSPLSLECTVEGTSNPNLYWYRQAAGRGLQLLFYSVGIGQISSEVPQNLSASRPQDRQFILSSKKLLLSDSGFYLCAWSPGVDGANVLTFGAGSRLTVL.

V is TRBV2 and J is TRBJ2-7; a weak D match, TRBD1 (5 bases). The V gene lost 2 bases and the J gene lost 4 bases, with 9 bases spanning the gap. CDR3 length equals 13 residues. Germline V lookup: CDR1 SNHLY, CDR2 FYNNEI. As DNA, the CDR3 is TGTGCCAGCAGTGAAAGGGGCGCTTACGAGCAGTACTTC. This codes for CASSERGAYEQYF.

The chain carries TRBV5-4 and TRBJ1-1; D uncertain. The CDR3 contains 13 residues. V dropped 2 bases and J dropped 3 bases, with 8 bases sitting between them. Per the germline V gene, CDR1 is SGHNT and CDR2 is YYREEE (reference sequence). The CDR3 loop is CASSFERYTEAFF. For the CDR3, the DNA is TGTGCCAGCAGCTTTGAGAGGTACACTGAAGCTTTCTTT.

Points on this clone: The junction shows a germline mismatch at one end, possibly a read error. The chain joins TRBV7-9 to TRBJ2-7; 12 bases match TRBD2. Germline V CDR1 and CDR2: SEHNR, FQNEAQ (reference sequence). The length of the CDR3 is 16 residues. The CDR3 protein is CSSSLVASGRGAEQYF. In DNA form, the CDR3 reads TGTTCCAGCAGCTTAGTTGCTAGCGGGAGGGGTGCCGAGCAGTACTTC.

The chain employs TRBV6-1 and TRBJ1-1; 7 bases agree with TRBD1. There are 13 residues in the CDR3. After removal of 7 bases from V and 10 bases from J, the junction contained 12 bases not matched to a gene. Germline V CDR1 and CDR2: MNHNS, SASEGT. The CDR3 region is CASTPDRSVIAFF. CDR3 DNA sequence: TGTGCCAGCACTCCGGACAGGTCGGTGATAGCTTTCTTT.

The rearrangement joins TRBV14 to TRBJ1-6, with no clear D. This CDR3 is 17 amino acids long. Germline values: CDR1 SGHDN, CDR2 FVKESK. Trimming cost V 4 bases and J 0 bases, with 13 bases left between them. CDR3 nucleotides: TGTGCCAGCAGCCGAATCGCCCGGGGCTCCTATAATTCACCCCTCCACTTT. This translates into CASSRIARGSYNSPLHF.

The chain combines TRBV19 with TRBJ2-7, with D perhaps TRBD2 (6 bases). The CDR3 runs 14 residues. Trimming stripped 6 bases from V and 6 bases from J, with 18 bases between. The V gene's germline CDR1 is LNHDA and CDR2 SQIVND (reference sequence). The CDR3 spells CASSPSPGVGEQYF. The CDR3 DNA follows: TGTGCCAGTAGCCCCTCCCCGGGAGTGGGCGAGCAGTACTTC.

This clone was seen just once. This chain connects TRBV7-9 to TRBJ1-4; unclear D gene. Trimming took off 3 bases at V and 8 bases at J, with 10 bases between the two ends. The germline V gene encodes CDR1 SEHNR and CDR2 FQNEAQ (reference sequence). This CDR3 spans 13 amino acids. The CDR3 sequence is CASSLDFGEKLFF. CDR3 nucleotides: TGTGCCAGCAGCTTGGACTTTGGAGAAAAACTGTTTTTT. The full variable domain, with the rest looked up from reference TRBV7-9 and TRBJ1-4, is DTGVSQNPRHKITKRGQNVTFRCDPISEHNRLYWYRQTLGQGPEFLTYFQNEAQLEKSRLLSDRFSAERPKGSFSTLEIQRTEQGDSAMYLCASSLDFGEKLFFGSGTQLSVL.

This sequence joins TRBV5-6 and TRBJ2-7, with D possibly being TRBD2 (5 bases). From germline, CDR1 is SGHDT and CDR2 YYEEEE. Trimming stripped 5 bases from V and 2 bases from J, with 11 bases between. The CDR3 loop spans 13 amino acids. CDR3 nucleotides: TGTGCCAGCAGGCGGGCCTCCACCTACGAGCAGTACTTC. It specifies CASRRASTYEQYF.

The rearrangement links TRBV6-1 to TRBJ2-7; 7 nucleotides agree with TRBD1. V trimming: 6 bases; J trimming: 4 bases; junction bases outside the gene matches: 6. This CDR3 is 13 amino acids long. CDR1 and CDR2 from the germline V gene are MNHNS and SASEGT. This CDR3 is CASRQGSTYEQYF. The CDR3 nucleotides are TGTGCCAGCAGACAGGGGTCTACGTACGAGCAGTACTTC.

V is TRBV15 and J is TRBJ2-3; TRBD2 agrees at 11 bases. V dropped 0 bases and J dropped 2; count of bases not matched to a gene: 4. The germline V gene encodes CDR1 LNHNV and CDR2 YYDKDF (reference sequence). The CDR3 runs to 17 residues. In DNA, the CDR3 is TGTGCCACCAGCAGAGATCTAGCGGGAGGTTCCACAGATACGCAGTATTTT. As protein: CATSRDLAGGSTDTQYF. The entire variable domain, with the rest obtained from reference TRBV15 and TRBJ2-3, is as follows: DAMVIQNPRYQVTQFGKPVTLSCSQTLNHNVMYWYQQKSSQAPKLLFHYYDKDFNNEADTPDNFQSRRPNTSFCFLDIRSPGLGDTAMYLCATSRDLAGGSTDTQYFGPGTRLTVL.

V usage is TRBV6-5 and J usage is TRBJ1-1; TRBD1 aligns across 9 bases. Germline V gene lookup returns CDR1 MNHEY and CDR2 SVGAGI. This CDR3 has 15 residues. V was pared by 6 bases and J by 5 bases, with 10 bases of the junction left unmatched. The CDR3 nucleotides read TGTGCCAGCAGAAACGTCCGGGACAGGGAGACTGAAGCTTTCTTT. Translating it yields CASRNVRDRETEAFF.

The chain combines TRBV9 with TRBJ2-1, with 12 bases fitting TRBD2. Germline V gene data show CDR1 as SGDLS and CDR2 as YYNGEE. V lost 4 bases to trimming and J lost 4 bases; unmatched junction nucleotides: 3. The CDR3 spans 15 residues. CDR3 nucleotide sequence: TGTGCCAGCAGCCGGACTAGCGGGGCTTACAATGAGCAGTTCTTC. It translates to CASSRTSGAYNEQFF. The variable domain in full, with the rest retrieved from reference TRBV9 and TRBJ2-1, is DSGVTQTPKHLITATGQRVTLRCSPRSGDLSVYWYQQSLDQGLQFLIQYYNGEERAKGNILERFSAQQFPDLHSELNLSSLELGDSALYFCASSRTSGAYNEQFFGPGTRLTVL.

A remark on this clone: One end of the junction fails to match germline, which may point to a read error. The rearrangement joins TRBV7-7 to TRBJ2-5; the match to TRBD1 covers 8 bases. Germline CDR1 SSHAT, CDR2 FNYEAQ (reference sequence). This CDR3 is built from 21 residues. CDR3 protein: CASSLGVATTGTGLYQETQYF. For the CDR3, the DNA is TGTGCTAGCAGCTTAGGTGTGGCTACTACCGGGACAGGACTTTACCAAGAGACCCAGTACTTC.